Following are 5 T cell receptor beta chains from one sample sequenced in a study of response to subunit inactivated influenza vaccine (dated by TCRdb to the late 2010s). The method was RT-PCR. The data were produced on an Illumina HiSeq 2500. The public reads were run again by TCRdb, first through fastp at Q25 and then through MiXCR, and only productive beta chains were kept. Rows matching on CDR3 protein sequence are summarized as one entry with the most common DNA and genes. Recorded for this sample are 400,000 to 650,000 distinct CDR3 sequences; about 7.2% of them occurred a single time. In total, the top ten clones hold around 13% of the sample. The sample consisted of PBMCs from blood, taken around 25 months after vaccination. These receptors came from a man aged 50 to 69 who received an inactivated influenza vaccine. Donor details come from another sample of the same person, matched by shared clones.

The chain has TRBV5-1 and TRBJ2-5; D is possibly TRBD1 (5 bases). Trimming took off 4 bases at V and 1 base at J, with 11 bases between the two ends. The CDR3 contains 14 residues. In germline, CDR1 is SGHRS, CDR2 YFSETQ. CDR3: CASSQRQTQETQYF. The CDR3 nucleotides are TGCGCCAGCAGCCAAAGACAGACCCAAGAGACCCAGTACTTC.

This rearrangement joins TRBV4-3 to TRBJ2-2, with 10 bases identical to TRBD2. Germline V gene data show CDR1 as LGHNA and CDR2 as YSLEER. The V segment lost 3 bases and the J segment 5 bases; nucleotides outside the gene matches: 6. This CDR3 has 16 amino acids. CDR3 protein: CASSHVAGGGTGELFF. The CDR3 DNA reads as TGCGCCAGCAGCCATGTAGCGGGAGGTGGAACCGGGGAGCTGTTTTTT.

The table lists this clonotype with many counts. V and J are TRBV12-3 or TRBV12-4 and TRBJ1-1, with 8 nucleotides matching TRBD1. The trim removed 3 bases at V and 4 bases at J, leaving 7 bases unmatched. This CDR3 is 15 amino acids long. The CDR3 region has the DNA TGTGCCAGCAGTTTGAGGACAGGGAGACTCACTGAAGCTTTCTTT. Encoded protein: CASSLRTGRLTEAFF.

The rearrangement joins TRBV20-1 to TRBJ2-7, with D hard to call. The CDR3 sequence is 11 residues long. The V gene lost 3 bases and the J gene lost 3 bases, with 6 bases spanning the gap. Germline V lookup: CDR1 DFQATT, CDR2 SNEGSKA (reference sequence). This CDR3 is CSASLVYEQYF. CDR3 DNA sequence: TGCAGTGCTAGTCTCGTCTACGAGCAGTACTTC.

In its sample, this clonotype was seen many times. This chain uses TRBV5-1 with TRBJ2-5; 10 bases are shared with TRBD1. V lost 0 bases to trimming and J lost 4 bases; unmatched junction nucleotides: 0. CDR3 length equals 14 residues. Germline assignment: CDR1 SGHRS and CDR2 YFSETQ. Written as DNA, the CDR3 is TGCGCCAGCAGCTTGGGGACAGGGGGAGAGACCCAGTACTTC. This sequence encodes CASSLGTGGETQYF.